Following are 2 T cell receptor beta chains from one sample sequenced in a study of cytomegalovirus exposure and HLA in healthy donors. PCR amplification relied on 60 Vbeta primers (plus 13 Jbeta primers). Generated by immunoSEQ multiplex PCR, the TCRdb table keeps only in-frame clones and is missing some. This sample has about 130,000 clones, with 81% found just once. Sequenced sample: PBMCs. These receptors were collected from a man aged 18 to 30 in good health and CMV-seropositive.

This clone was counted only a few times. V is TRBV6-6 and J is TRBJ2-1, with D hard to call. CDR1 and CDR2 (germline): MNHNY, SVGAGI (reference sequence). V was pared by 7 bases and J by 0 bases, with 7 bases between. This CDR3 spans 13 amino acids. CDR3 nucleotide sequence: TGTGCCAGCAATACGGTCTCCTACAATGAGCAGTTCTTC. Translating it yields CASNTVSYNEQFF.

The rearrangement links TRBV5-1 to TRBJ2-6, with TRBD1 matching 8 bases. This CDR3 is built from 16 residues. In germline, CDR1 is SGHRS, CDR2 YFSETQ. Germline trimming cut 6 bases from V and 4 bases from J; bases unmatched to any gene: 9. The CDR3 sequence is CASILDRVSGANVLTF. DNA of the CDR3: TGCGCCAGCATCCTGGACAGGGTGTCGGGGGCCAACGTCCTGACTTTC.